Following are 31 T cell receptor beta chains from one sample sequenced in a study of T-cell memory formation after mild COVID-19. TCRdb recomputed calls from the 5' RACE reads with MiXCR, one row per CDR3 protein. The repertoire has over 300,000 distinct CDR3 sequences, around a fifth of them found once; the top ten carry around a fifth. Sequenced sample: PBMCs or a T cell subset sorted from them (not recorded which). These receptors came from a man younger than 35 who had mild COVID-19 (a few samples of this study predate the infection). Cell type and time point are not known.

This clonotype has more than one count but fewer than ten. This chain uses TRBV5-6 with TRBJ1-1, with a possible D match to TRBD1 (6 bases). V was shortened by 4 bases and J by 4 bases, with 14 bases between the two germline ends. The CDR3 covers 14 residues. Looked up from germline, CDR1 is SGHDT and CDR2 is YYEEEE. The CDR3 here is CASSVSGASTEAFF. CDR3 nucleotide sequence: TGTGCCAGCAGCGTTTCAGGGGCGAGCACTGAAGCTTTCTTT.

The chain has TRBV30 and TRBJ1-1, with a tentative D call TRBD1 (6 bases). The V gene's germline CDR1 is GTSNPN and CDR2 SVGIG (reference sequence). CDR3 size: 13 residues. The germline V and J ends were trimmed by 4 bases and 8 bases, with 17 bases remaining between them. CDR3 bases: TGTGCCTGGACCGTCCTATCCGGGACAGAAGCTTTCTTT. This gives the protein CAWTVLSGTEAFF.

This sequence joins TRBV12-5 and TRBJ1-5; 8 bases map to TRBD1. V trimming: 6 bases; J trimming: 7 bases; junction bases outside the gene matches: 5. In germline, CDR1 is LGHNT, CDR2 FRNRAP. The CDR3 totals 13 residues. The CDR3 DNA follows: TGTGCTAGTGGATCCGACAGGGGCCAGCCCCAGCATTTT. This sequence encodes CASGSDRGQPQHF. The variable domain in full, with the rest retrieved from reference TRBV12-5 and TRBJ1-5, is DARVTQTPRHKVTEMGQEVTMRCQPILGHNTVFWYRQTMMQGLELLAYFRNRAPLDDSGMPKDRFSAEMPDATLATLKIQPSEPRDSAVYFCASGSDRGQPQHFGDGTRLSIL.

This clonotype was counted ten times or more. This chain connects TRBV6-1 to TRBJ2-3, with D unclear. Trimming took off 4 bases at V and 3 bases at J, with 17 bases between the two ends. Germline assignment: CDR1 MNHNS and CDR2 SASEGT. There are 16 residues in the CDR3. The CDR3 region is CASSGNPGRETDTQYF. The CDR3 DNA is TGTGCCAGCAGTGGAAATCCGGGCCGTGAGACAGATACGCAGTATTTT.

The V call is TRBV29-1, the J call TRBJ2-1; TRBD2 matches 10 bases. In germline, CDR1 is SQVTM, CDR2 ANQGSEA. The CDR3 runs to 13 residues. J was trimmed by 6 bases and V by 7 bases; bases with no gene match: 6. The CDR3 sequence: CSASGGPLNEQFF. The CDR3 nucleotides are TGCAGCGCTAGCGGGGGCCCACTCAATGAGCAGTTCTTC.

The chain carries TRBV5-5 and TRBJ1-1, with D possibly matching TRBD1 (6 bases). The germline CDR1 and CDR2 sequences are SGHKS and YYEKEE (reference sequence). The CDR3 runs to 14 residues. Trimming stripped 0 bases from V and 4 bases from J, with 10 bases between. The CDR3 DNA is TGTGCCAGCAGCTTGGATCCAGGGGTCACTGAAGCTTTCTTT. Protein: CASSLDPGVTEAFF.

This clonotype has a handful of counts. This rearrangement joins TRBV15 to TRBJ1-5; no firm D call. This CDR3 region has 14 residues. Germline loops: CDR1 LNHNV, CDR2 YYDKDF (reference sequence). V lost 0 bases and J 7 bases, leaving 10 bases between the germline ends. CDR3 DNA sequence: TGTGCCACCAGCAGAGAGGCATCCGGGCAGCCCCAGCATTTT. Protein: CATSREASGQPQHF. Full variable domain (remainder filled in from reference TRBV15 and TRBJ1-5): DAMVIQNPRYQVTQFGKPVTLSCSQTLNHNVMYWYQQKSSQAPKLLFHYYDKDFNNEADTPDNFQSRRPNTSFCFLDIRSPGLGDTAMYLCATSREASGQPQHFGDGTRLSIL.

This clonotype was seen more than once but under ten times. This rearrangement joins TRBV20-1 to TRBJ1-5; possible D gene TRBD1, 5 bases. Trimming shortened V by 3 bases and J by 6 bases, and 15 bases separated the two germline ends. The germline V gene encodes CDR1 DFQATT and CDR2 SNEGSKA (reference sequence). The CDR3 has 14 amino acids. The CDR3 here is CSASPQGGGQPQHF. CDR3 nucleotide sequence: TGCAGTGCTAGCCCTCAGGGAGGAGGTCAGCCCCAGCATTTT.

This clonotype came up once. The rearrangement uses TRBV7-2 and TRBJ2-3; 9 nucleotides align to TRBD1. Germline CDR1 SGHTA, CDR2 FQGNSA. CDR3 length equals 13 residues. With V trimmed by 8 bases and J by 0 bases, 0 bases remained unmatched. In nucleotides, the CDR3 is TGTGCCAGCGGGACAGGGAGCACAGATACGCAGTATTTT. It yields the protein CASGTGSTDTQYF.

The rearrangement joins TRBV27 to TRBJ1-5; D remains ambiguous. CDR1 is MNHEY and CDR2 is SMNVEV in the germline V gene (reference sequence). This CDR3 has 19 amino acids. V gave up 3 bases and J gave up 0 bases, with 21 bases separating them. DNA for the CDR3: TGTGCCAGCAGTTTTGGAAAGCTCGGACCCGGCAATAGCAATCAGCCCCAGCATTTT. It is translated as CASSFGKLGPGNSNQPQHF.

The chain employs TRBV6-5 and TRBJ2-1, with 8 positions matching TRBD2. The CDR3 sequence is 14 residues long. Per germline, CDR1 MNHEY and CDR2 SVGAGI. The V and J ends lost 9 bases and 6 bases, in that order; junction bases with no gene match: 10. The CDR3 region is CASPLAGGGNEQFF. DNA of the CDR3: TGTGCCAGTCCCTTGGCGGGGGGCGGCAATGAGCAGTTCTTC.

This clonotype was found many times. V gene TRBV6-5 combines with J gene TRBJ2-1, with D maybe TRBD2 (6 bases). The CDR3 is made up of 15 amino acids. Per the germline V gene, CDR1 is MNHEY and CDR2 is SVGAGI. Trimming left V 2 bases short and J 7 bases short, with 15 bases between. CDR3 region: CASSYRGTTGNEQFF. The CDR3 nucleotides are TGTGCCAGCAGTTACCGGGGGACCACGGGGAATGAGCAGTTCTTC.

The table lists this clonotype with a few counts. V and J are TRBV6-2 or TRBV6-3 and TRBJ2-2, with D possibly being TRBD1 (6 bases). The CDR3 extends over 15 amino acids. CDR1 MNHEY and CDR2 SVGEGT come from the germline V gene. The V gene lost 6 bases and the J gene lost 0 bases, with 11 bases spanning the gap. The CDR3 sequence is CASRPTGSNTGELFF. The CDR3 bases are TGTGCCAGCAGGCCGACAGGCTCGAACACCGGGGAGCTGTTTTTT.

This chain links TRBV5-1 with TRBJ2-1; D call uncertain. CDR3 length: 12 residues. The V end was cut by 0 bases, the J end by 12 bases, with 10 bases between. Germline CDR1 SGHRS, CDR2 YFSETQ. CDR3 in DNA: TGCGCCAGCAGCTTGGCCGGTGACCGGCAGTTCTTC. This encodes CASSLAGDRQFF.

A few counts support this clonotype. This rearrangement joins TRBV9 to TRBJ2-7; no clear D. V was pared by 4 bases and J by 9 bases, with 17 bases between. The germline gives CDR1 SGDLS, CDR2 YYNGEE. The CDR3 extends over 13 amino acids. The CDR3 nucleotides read TGTGCCAGCAGCCGATTCGACCCGATCGGGCAGTACGTC. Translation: CASSRFDPIGQYV.

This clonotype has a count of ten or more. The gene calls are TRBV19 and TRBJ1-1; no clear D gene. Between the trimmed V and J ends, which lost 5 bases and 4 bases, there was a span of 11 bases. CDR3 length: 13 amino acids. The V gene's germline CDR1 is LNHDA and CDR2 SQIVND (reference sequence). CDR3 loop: CASSYAGGTEAFF. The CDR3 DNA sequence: TGTGCCAGTAGTTACGCAGGAGGCACTGAAGCTTTCTTT.

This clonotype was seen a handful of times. The CDR3, as DNA: TGTGCCAGCAGCTTAGGTGGATTCATGAACACTGAAGCTTTCTTT. This gives the protein CASSLGGFMNTEAFF. The chain recombines TRBV7-2 with TRBJ1-1; D is unresolved. In germline, CDR1 is SGHTA, CDR2 FQGNSA. V was pared by 1 base and J by 0 bases, with 9 bases between. The CDR3 sequence is 15 residues long.

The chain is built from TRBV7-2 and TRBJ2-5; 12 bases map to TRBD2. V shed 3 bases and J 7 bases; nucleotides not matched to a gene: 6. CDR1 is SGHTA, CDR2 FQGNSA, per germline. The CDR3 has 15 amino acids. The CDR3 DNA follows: TGTGCCAGCAGCTTTCCTAGCGGGGGGGCGGTGACCCAGTACTTC. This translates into CASSFPSGGAVTQYF.

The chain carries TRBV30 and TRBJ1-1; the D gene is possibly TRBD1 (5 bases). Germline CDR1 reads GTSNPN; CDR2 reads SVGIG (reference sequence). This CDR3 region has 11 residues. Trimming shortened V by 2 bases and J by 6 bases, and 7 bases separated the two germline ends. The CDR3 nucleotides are TGTGCCTGGAGTCTAGGGGCTGAAGCTTTCTTT. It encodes CAWSLGAEAFF.

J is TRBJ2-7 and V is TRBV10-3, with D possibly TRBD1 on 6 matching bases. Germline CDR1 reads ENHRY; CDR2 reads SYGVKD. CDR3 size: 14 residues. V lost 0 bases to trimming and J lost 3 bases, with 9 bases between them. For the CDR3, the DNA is TGTGCCATCAGTGAGTCACAGGGCGTCTACGAGCAGTACTTC. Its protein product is CAISESQGVYEQYF.

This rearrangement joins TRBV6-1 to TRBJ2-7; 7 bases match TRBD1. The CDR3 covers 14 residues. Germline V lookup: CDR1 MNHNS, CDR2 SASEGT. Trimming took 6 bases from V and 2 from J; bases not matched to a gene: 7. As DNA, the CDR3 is TGTGCCAGCAGCCACCTCGGGACAGCCTACGAGCAGTACGTC. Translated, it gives CASSHLGTAYEQYV.

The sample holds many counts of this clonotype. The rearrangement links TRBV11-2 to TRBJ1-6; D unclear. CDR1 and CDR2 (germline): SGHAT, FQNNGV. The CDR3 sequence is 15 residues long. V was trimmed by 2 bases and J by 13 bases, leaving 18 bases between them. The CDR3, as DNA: TGTGCCAGCAGCTTATCGTTGGAGGGTTATCGGCCCCTCCACTTT. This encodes CASSLSLEGYRPLHF. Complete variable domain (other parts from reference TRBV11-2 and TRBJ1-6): EAGVAQSPRYKIIEKRQSVAFWCNPISGHATLYWYQQILGQGPKLLIQFQNNGVVDDSQLPKDRFSAERLKGVDSTLKIQPAKLEDSAVYLCASSLSLEGYRPLHFGNGTRLTVT.

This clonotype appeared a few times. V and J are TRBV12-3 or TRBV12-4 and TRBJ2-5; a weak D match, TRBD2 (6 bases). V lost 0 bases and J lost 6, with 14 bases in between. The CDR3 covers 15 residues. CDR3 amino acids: CASSLAGGTGQTQYF. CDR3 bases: TGTGCCAGCAGTTTAGCGGGGGGAACCGGGCAGACCCAGTACTTC.

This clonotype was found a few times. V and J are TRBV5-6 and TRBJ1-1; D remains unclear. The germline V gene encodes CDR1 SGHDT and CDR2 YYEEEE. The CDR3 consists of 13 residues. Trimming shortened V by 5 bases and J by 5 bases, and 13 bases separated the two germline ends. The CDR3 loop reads CASRPTGFTEAFF. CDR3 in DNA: TGTGCCAGCAGGCCTACGGGGTTTACTGAAGCTTTCTTT.

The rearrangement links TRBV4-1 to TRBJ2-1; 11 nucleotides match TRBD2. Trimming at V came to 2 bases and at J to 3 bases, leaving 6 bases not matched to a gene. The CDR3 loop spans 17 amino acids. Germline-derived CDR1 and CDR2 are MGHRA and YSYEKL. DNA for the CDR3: TGCGCCAGCAGCCAACGTAGCGGGGGGGAATACTACAATGAGCAGTTCTTC. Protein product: CASSQRSGGEYYNEQFF.

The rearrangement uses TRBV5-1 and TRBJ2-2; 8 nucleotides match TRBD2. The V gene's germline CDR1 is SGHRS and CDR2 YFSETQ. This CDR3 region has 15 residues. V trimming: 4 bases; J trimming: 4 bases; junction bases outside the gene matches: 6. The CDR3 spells CASSTGGPGTGELFF. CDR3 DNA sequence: TGCGCCAGCAGCACGGGGGGGCCGGGCACCGGGGAGCTGTTTTTT.

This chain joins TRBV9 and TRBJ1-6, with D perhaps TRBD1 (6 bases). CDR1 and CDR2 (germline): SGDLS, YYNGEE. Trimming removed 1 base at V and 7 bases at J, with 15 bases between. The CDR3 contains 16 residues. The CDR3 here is CASSVRGSGENSPLHF. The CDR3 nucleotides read TGTGCCAGCAGCGTAAGGGGGTCGGGGGAGAATTCACCCCTCCACTTT.

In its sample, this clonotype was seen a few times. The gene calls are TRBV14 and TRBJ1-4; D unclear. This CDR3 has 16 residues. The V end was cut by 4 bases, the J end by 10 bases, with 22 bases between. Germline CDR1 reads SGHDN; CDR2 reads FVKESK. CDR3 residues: CASSPRGIFGRGKLFF. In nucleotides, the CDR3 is TGTGCCAGCAGCCCCCGCGGTATTTTTGGGCGGGGAAAACTGTTTTTT. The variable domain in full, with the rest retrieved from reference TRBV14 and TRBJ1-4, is EAGVTQFPSHSVIEKGQTVTLRCDPISGHDNLYWYRRVMGKEIKFLLHFVKESKQDESGMPNNRFLAERTGGTYSTLKVQPAELEDSGVYFCASSPRGIFGRGKLFFGSGTQLSVL.

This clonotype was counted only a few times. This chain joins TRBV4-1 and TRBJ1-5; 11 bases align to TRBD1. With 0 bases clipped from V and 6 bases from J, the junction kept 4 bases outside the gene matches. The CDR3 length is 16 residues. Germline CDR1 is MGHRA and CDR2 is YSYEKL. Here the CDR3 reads CASSQEGTGGSQPQHF. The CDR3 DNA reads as TGCGCCAGCAGCCAAGAAGGGACAGGGGGGTCTCAGCCCCAGCATTTT.

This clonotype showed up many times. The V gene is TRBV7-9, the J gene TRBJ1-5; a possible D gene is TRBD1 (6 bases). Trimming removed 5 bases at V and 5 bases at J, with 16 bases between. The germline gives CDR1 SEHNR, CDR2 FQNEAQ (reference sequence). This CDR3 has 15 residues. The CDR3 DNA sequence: TGTGCCAGCAGCCCTTTGGGGGGGCAGGATCAGCCCCAGCATTTT. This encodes CASSPLGGQDQPQHF.

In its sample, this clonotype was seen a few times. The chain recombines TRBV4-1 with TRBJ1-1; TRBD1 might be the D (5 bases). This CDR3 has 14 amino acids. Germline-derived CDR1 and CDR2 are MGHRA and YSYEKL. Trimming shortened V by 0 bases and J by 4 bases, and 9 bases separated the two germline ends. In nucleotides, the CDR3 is TGCGCCAGCAGCCAAGATCCCAGGGCCACTGAAGCTTTCTTT. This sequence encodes CASSQDPRATEAFF.